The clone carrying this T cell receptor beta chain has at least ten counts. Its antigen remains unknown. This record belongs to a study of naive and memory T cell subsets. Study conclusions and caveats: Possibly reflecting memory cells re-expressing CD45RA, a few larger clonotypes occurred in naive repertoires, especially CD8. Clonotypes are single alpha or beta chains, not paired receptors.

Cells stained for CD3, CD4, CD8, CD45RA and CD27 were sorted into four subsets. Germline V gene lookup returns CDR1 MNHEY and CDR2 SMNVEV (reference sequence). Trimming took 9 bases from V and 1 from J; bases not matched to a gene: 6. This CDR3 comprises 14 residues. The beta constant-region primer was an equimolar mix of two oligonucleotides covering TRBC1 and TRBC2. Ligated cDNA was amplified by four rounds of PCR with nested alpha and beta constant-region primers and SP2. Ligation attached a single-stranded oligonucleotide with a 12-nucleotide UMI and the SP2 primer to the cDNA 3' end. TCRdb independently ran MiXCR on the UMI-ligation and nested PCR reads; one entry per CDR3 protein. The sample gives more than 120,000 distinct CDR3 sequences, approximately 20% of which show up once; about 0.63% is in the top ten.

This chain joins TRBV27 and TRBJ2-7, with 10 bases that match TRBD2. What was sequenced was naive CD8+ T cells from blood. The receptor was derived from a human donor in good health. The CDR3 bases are TGTGCCAGTCGTCCGGGACTAGCGTCCTACGAGCAGTACTTC. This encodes CASRPGLASYEQYF.